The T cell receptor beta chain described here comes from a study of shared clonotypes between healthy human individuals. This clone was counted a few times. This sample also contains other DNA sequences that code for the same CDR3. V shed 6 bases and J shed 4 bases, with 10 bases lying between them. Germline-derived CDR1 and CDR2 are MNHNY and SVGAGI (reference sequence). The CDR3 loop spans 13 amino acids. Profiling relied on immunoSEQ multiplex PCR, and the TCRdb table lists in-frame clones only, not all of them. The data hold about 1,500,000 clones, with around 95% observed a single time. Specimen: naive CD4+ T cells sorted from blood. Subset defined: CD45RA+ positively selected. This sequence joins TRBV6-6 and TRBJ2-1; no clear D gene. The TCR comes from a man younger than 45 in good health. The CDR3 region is CASSPRVYNEQFF. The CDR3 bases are TGTGCCAGCAGCCCTAGGGTATACAATGAGCAGTTCTTC.